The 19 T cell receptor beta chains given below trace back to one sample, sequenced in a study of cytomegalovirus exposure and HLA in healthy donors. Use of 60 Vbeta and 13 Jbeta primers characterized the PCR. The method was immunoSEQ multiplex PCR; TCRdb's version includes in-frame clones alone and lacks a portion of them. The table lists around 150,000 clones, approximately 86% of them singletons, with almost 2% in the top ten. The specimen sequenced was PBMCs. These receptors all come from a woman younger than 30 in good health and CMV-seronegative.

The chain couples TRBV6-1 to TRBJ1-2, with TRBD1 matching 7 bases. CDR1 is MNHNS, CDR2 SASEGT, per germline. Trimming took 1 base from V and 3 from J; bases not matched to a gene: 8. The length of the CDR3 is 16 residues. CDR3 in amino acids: CASSEEPRGQHYGYTF. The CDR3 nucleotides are TGTGCCAGCAGTGAAGAACCAAGGGGACAGCACTATGGCTACACCTTC.

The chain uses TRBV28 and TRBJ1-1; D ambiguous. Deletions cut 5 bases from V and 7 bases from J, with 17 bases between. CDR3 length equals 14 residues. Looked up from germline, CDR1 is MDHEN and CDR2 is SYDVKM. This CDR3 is CASSLSYVPGEAFF. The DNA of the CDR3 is TGTGCCAGCAGTCTAAGCTACGTCCCTGGTGAAGCTTTCTTT.

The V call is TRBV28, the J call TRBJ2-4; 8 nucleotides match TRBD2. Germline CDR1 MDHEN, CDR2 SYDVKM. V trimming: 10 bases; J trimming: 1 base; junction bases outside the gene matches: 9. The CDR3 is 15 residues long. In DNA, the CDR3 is TGTGCCATCTCTCCGGGAGGGGTGGCCAAAAACATTCAGTACTTC. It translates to CAISPGGVAKNIQYF. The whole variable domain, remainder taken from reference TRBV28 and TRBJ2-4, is DVKVTQSSRYLVKRTGEKVFLECVQDMDHENMFWYRQDPGLGLRLIYFSYDVKMKEKGDIPEGYSVSREKKERFSLILESASTNQTSMYLCAISPGGVAKNIQYFGAGTRLSVL.

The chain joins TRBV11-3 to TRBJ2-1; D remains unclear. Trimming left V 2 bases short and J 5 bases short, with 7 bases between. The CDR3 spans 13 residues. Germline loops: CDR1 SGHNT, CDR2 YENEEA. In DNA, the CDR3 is TGTGCCAGCAGCTTACGGTTCGACAATGAGCAGTTCTTC. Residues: CASSLRFDNEQFF.

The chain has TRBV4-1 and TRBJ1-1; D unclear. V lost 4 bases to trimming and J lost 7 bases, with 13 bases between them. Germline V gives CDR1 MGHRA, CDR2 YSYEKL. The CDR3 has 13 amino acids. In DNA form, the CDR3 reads TGCGCCAGCAGCCCCGGAAGGGAGGTTGAAGCTTTCTTT. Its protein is CASSPGREVEAFF.

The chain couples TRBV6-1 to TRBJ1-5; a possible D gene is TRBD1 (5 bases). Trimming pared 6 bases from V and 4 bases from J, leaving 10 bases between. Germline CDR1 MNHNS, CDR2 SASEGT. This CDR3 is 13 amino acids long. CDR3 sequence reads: CASSRGGNQPQHF. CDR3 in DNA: TGTGCCAGCAGCCGGGGGGGAAATCAGCCCCAGCATTTT.

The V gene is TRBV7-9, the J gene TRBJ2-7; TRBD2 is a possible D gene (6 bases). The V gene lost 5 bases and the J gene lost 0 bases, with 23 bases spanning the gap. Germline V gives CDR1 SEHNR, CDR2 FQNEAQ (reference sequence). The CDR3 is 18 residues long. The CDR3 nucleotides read TGTGCCAGCAGCCCCAGCGGGCCTTTCCAAACTTTCTCCTACGAGCAGTACTTC. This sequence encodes CASSPSGPFQTFSYEQYF.

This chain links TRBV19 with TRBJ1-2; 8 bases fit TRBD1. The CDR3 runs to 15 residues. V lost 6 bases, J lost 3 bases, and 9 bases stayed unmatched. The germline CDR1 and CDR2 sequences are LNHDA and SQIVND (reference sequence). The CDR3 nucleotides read TGTGCCAGTAGCCCTGGTGCGGACAGGGACTATGGCTACACCTTC. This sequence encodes CASSPGADRDYGYTF. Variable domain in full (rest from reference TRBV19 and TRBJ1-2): DGGITQSPKYLFRKEGQNVTLSCEQNLNHDAMYWYRQDPGQGLRLIYYSQIVNDFQKGDIAEGYSVSREKKESFPLTVTSAQKNPTAFYLCASSPGADRDYGYTFGSGTRLTVV.

The CDR3 loop is CASSVESVPNTEAFF. The CDR3 coding sequence is TGTGCCAGCAGCGTAGAATCAGTACCCAACACTGAAGCTTTCTTT. This chain links TRBV9 with TRBJ1-1; D remains unclear. Germline CDR1 reads SGDLS; CDR2 reads YYNGEE. V lost 0 bases to trimming and J lost 2 bases, with 11 bases between them. The CDR3 loop spans 15 amino acids.

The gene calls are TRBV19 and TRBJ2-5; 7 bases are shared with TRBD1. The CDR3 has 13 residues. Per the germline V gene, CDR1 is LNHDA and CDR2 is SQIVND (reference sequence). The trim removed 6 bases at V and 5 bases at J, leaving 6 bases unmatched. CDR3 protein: CASSPGGRETQYF. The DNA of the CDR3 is TGTGCCAGTAGCCCAGGGGGAAGGGAGACCCAGTACTTC.

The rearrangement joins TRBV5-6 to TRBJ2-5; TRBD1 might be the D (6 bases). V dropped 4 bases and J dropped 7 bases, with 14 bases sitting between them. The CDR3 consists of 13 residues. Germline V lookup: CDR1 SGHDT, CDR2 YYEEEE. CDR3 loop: CASSLDRGGTQYF. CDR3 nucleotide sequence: TGTGCCAGCAGCCTGGACAGAGGGGGGACCCAGTACTTC.

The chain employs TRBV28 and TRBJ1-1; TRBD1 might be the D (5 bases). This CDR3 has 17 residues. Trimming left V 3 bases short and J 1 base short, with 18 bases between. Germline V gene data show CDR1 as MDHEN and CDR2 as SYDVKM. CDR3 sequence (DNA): TGTGCCAGCAGTTTTGGGCGCAGGGAGGTTGAGAACACTGAAGCTTTCTTT. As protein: CASSFGRREVENTEAFF.

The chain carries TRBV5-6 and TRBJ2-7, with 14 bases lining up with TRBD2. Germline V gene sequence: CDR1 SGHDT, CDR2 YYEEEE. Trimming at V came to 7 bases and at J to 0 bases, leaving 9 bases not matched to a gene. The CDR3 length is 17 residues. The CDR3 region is CASVGTSGSTVSYEQYF. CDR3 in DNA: TGTGCCAGCGTCGGGACTAGCGGGAGCACCGTCTCCTACGAGCAGTACTTC.

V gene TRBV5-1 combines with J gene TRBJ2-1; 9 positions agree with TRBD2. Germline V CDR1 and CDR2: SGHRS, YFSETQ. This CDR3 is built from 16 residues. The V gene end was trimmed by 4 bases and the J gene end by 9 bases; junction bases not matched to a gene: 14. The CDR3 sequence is CASSPGGSSGGAEQFF. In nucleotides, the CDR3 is TGCGCCAGCAGCCCGGGGGGTAGTAGCGGGGGTGCTGAGCAGTTCTTC.

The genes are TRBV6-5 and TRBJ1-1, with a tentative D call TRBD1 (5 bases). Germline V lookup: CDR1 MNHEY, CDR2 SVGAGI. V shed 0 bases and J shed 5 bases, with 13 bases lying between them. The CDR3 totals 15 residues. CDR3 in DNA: TGTGCCAGCAGTTACTCGAGATCAGGGATGACTGAAGCTTTCTTT. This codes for CASSYSRSGMTEAFF.

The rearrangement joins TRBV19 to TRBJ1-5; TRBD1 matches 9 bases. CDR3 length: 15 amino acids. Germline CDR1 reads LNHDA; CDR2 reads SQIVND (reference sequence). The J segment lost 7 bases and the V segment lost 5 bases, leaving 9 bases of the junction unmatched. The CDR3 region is CASSGGTGRGQPQHF. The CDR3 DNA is TGTGCCAGTAGTGGGGGGACAGGGAGGGGACAGCCCCAGCATTTT.

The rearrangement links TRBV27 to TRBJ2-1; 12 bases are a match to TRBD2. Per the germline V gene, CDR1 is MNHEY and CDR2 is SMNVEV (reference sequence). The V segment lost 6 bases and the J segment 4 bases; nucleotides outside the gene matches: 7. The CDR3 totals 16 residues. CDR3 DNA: TGTGCCAGCAGGGACCCTAGCGGGAGGGTATACAATGAGCAGTTCTTC. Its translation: CASRDPSGRVYNEQFF.

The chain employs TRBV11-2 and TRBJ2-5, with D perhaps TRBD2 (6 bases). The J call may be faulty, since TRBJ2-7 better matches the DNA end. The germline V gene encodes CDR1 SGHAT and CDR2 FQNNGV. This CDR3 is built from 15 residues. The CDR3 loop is CASSVPGRGGYEQYF. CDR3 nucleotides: TGTGCCAGCAGCGTTCCGGGACGGGGAGGATACGAGCAGTACTTC.

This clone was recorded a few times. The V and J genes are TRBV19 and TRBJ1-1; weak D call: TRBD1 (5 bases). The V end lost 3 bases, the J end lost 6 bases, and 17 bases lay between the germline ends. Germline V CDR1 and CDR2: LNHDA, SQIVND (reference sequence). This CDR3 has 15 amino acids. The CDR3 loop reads CASSMGTRGIPEAFF. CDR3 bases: TGTGCCAGTAGTATGGGGACCCGGGGGATTCCTGAAGCTTTCTTT.